A selection of T cell receptor beta chains follows, all from one sample in a study of blood T cells in healthy people across ages. TCRdb recomputed calls from the 5' RACE reads with MiXCR, one row per CDR3 protein. The sample has around 710,000 distinct CDR3 sequences, roughly 41% seen once. The sequenced material came from blood. These receptors all stem from an older woman in good health. Both conserved end residues are part of each CDR3. Fields, in order: J gene, V gene, CDR3 protein.

TRBJ2-1,TRBV20-1,CSAIPLTSGLDNEQFF
TRBJ2-2,TRBV20-1,CSARITHRDSITGELFF
TRBJ1-2,TRBV6-5,CASSYSIAGTDGYTF
TRBJ2-5,TRBV6-6,CASSYSSGGLGGSTQYF
TRBJ2-5,TRBV3-1,CASSQDRAGLETQYF
TRBJ1-2,TRBV5-5,CASSLAGQGDYGYTF
TRBJ2-1,TRBV7-3,CASSLGTAYNEQFF
TRBJ1-1,TRBV18,CASSKQDENTEAFF
TRBJ1-1,TRBV6-1,CASTLDGAGNTEAFF
TRBJ2-1,TRBV6-5,CASSQSGDTYNEQFF
TRBJ1-2,TRBV5-6,CASSLSQTYGYTF
TRBJ1-4,TRBV5-5,CASSPMGTEDEKLFF
TRBJ1-6,TRBV7-2,CASSLVGQPWDYNSPLHF
TRBJ2-5,TRBV7-3,CASSFSVGGGQETQYF
TRBJ1-1,TRBV6-6,CASSVPRATEAFF
TRBJ2-4,TRBV20-1,CSASRGPVYNEQYF
TRBJ1-2,TRBV20-1,CSSDNHYGYTF
TRBJ2-3,TRBV20-1,CSARDAKQGLTDTQYF
TRBJ2-1,TRBV20-1,CSARASRGASGDPVNEQFF
TRBJ2-1,TRBV20-1,CSAPQELVSFGEQFF
TRBJ1-4,TRBV12-3/TRBV12-4,CASSKDRLGEKLFF
TRBJ1-2,TRBV10-3,CAIRDGTGGQESGYTF
TRBJ1-1,TRBV6-2/TRBV6-3,CASSYSRRGNTEAFF
NA,TRBV12-5,CASGLAHSESSYNEQYF
TRBJ2-1,TRBV20-1,CSASPGQGYNEQFF
TRBJ1-5,TRBV7-9,CASSLSLDQPQHF
TRBJ2-7,TRBV28,CASSTGQTYERYF
TRBJ1-2,TRBV5-5,CASSLNKIRGRVYGYTF
TRBJ2-1,TRBV5-6,CASSWGAGNEQFF
TRBJ2-6,TRBV6-4,CASSLGVRGVLTF